These 5 T cell receptor beta chains were sequenced from one sample in a study of T cell changes during pregnancy in multiple sclerosis. Clones were sequenced by immunoSEQ multiplex PCR, and TCRdb holds only the in-frame ones, with some missing. The sample yields 30,000 to 45,000 clones, 91% seen once. The material was CD8+ T cells from peripheral blood mononuclear cells, obtained in the second trimester of pregnancy. These receptors came from a female donor with multiple sclerosis, enrolled in a pregnancy study.

The chain is built from TRBV4-1 and TRBJ2-3; 13 bases match TRBD2. J lost 4 bases, V lost 0 bases, and 4 bases had no gene match. Germline CDR1 and CDR2: MGHRA and YSYEKL. This CDR3 comprises 17 residues. CDR3 protein: CASSQDGLAGASDTQYF. CDR3 DNA: TGCGCCAGCAGCCAAGATGGACTAGCGGGAGCCTCAGATACGCAGTATTTT.

This clone was seen only once. The V and J genes are TRBV7-6 and TRBJ2-7, with TRBD2 as a possible D gene (7 bases). This CDR3 is built from 15 residues. CDR1 is SGHVS, CDR2 FNYEAQ, per germline. V shed 1 base and J shed 6 bases, with 16 bases lying between them. CDR3 loop: CASSLVGRGTFEQYF. CDR3 nucleotides: TGTGCCAGCAGCTTAGTTGGGAGGGGGACGTTCGAGCAGTACTTC. Variable domain in full (rest from reference TRBV7-6 and TRBJ2-7): GAGVSQSPRYKVTKRGQDVALRCDPISGHVSLYWYRQALGQGPEFLTYFNYEAQQDKSGLPNDRFSAERPEGSISTLTIQRTEQRDSAMYRCASSLVGRGTFEQYFGPGTRLTVT.

This clone has only one observation. The chain uses TRBV27 and TRBJ2-1; D call uncertain. V was pared by 3 bases and J by 0 bases, with 12 bases between. Germline V CDR1 and CDR2: MNHEY, SMNVEV (reference sequence). The length of the CDR3 is 16 residues. CDR3 sequence: CASSFSLESSYNEQFF. In DNA, the CDR3 is TGTGCCAGCAGTTTTTCTCTGGAGAGCTCCTACAATGAGCAGTTCTTC.

The chain links TRBV19 to TRBJ2-1; tentative D call: TRBD2 (5 bases). The germline gives CDR1 LNHDA, CDR2 SQIVND (reference sequence). The CDR3 spans 12 residues. Trimming removed 3 bases at V and 5 bases at J, with 5 bases between. Here the CDR3 DNA reads TGTGCCAGTAGTATGAGGGACAATGAGCAGTTCTTC. Amino acids: CASSMRDNEQFF.

The rearrangement uses TRBV10-3 and TRBJ1-1, with TRBD1 matching over 7 bases. The germline CDR1 and CDR2 sequences are ENHRY and SYGVKD. There are 14 residues in the CDR3. V lost 7 bases to trimming and J lost 4 bases; unmatched junction nucleotides: 9. The CDR3 coding sequence is TGTGCCATCACTCGTGGAGGGGGCGGCACTGAAGCTTTCTTT. It yields the protein CAITRGGGGTEAFF.